This T cell receptor beta chain was observed in a study of blood T cell repertoires in COVID-19. Study context: Some COVID-19 samples were acute and others convalescent; all came from the United States, Italy and Spain. In each case, the material was cDNA or gDNA derived from T cells, B-cell-depleted T cells, or PBMCs.

Germline V lookup: CDR1 LNHDA, CDR2 SQIVND (reference sequence). CDR3 length equals 16 residues. V dropped 3 bases and J dropped 9; count of bases not matched to a gene: 7. This clone turned up a few times. Enrollment of patients from Seattle took place during active infection, with longitudinal follow-up. Authors' methods: For nucleated cells, counts were estimated from reference gene primer amplification. TCRdb's copy holds only in-frame clones and misses some; the assay was immunoSEQ multiplex PCR. The D gene and trimming were derived from the DNA, and the V and J assignments and clone size from that table. Among a few hundred thousand clones listed, roughly 80% were seen once.

The rearrangement joins TRBV19 to TRBJ1-6, with 11 bases that match TRBD1. This clonotype originated in a person between 65 and 79 years old with COVID-19, enrolled during active disease. Source material: peripheral blood. CDR3 coding DNA: TGTGCCAGTAGTATTCCACCGGGACAGGGGGTTTCACCCCTCCACTTT. It codes for CASSIPPGQGVSPLHF.